This TCR beta chain was captured by sequencing in a study of blood T cell repertoires in COVID-19. Germline trimming cut 5 bases from V and 5 bases from J; bases unmatched to any gene: 5. Germline loops: CDR1 MNHEY, CDR2 SMNVEV (reference sequence). There are 14 residues in the CDR3. Clones were sequenced by immunoSEQ multiplex PCR, and TCRdb holds only the in-frame ones, with some missing. Here the sample spans approximately 50,000 clones, 75% to 90% being singletons. The rearrangement joins TRBV27 to TRBJ1-1, with TRBD1 matching over 10 bases. This TCR was recovered from a man between 60 and 75 years old with acute or convalescent COVID-19. Sequencing was carried out using peripheral blood. The CDR3 sequence is CASSAGQGGTEAFF. CDR3 nucleotides: TGTGCCAGCAGTGCAGGACAGGGGGGGACTGAAGCTTTCTTT.